One TCR beta chain is described in this entry. This clonotype was observed a few times. It has no known antigen specificity. Base qualities are not provided; no much larger clone lies one nucleotide away. CDR1 and CDR2 are read off the germline V gene as SQVTM and ANQGSEA. Trimming leaves V shorter by 5 bases and J shorter by 5 bases, with the junction holding 2 bases beyond the gene matches. There are 12 amino acids in the CDR3, from cysteine to phenylalanine inclusive. Solely the CDR3 DNA is kept, with 36 bases framed from the first base. The reads were generated on an Illumina NovaSeq 6000. Synthesis of TCR cDNA relied on 5'RACE template switching, a step that introduced a universal primer site along with unique molecular identifiers. cDNA synthesis was primed from both the TCR alpha and TCR beta constant segments. Library amplification used two PCR steps, and the second PCR step added sample barcodes and sequencing adapters. Libraries were sequenced on Illumina HiSeq 2500 (2x100 bp) or NovaSeq (2x150 bp). In the source study's methods: Demultiplexing of reads and collapsing into UMI consensus sequences were performed with MIGEC, and V(D)J alignment was carried out with MiXCR. Vaccine-responding clonotypes were defined with edgeR using replicate PBMC samples, requiring FDR below 0.01 and a log2 fold change above 5 up to day 15. Bulk clonotypes were assigned CD4 or CD8 identity according to which sequenced CD4 or CD8 repertoire held them at higher abundance. The public sequencing data were trimmed at Q25 with fastp and processed into clonotypes with MiXCR by TCRdb, which kept only in-frame beta chains. Identical CDR3 proteins give one entry, which carries the most common genes and DNA. The V and J calls reflect TCRdb's pipeline rather than the authors' work. Here the sample has a few hundred thousand distinct CDR3 sequences; roughly 4% occur a single time. In total, the top ten clones hold 20% to 25% of the sample.

This sample was included in a study of T cells after yellow fever vaccination (dated by TCRdb to 2018 to 2020). About the investigation overall: Libraries from fractions with low cell numbers were prepared with the SMART-Seq v4 Ultra Low Input RNA kit. To track T-cell clones before and after primary and booster YFV17D yellow fever vaccination, bulk TCR alpha and beta repertoires were sequenced longitudinally. Two healthy male donors, one aged 18 to 30 and one aged 30 to 40 years, made up the cohort. Blood was collected at multiple timepoints before and after primary and secondary immunization, and bulk PBMC replicates and cell subsets were isolated.

General conclusions and limits of the study: A small share of clonotypes occurred in both CD4 and CD8 compartments, likely arising from convergent recombination. Because abundant contaminating clonotypes from the bulk population could be contained in FACS-sorted repertoires, computational filtering was required. Because only a couple of donors were included in the study, the extent to which the findings can be generalized is limited. The secondary T-cell response was weaker than the primary response but faster, peaking on day 5 instead of day 15. After the booster, most of the clones that had expanded following primary vaccination were detected again (roughly 97% of CD4 and roughly nine tenths of CD8), which suggests that memory was broadly maintained.

According to the study, the label for this sample's treatment or condition signals: live attenuated yellow fever vaccine strain. At every blood-draw timepoint, two biological replicates of bulk PBMCs were collected. PBMCs were isolated from peripheral blood using a standard Ficoll-Paque protocol. RNA was extracted with TriZol from bulk PBMCs, CD4 and CD8 fractions, and dextramer-positive and dextramer-negative fractions. This specimen was PBMCs, taken 5 days after the yellow fever booster vaccination. This chain is built from TRBV29-1 and TRBJ2-2, with 7 central nucleotides matching TRBD1. This sequence was found in a man younger than 35 who received the YFV17D yellow fever vaccine. In nucleotides, the sequence is TGCAGCGTTAGGGGGCAAACCGGGGAGCTGTTTTTT. This encodes CSVRGQTGELFF.